One and the same sample provided the 19 T cell receptor beta chains below, sequenced in a study of CD8 T cells in ankylosing spondylitis. MiXCR was run by TCRdb on the 5' RACE reads, yielding one entry per CDR3 protein. The sample holds 120,000 to 150,000 distinct CDR3 sequences, more than 7% seen once. The sequenced sample was synovial fluid, either unsorted or a sorted T cell fraction (not recorded which). The receptors were sampled from a male donor with ankylosing spondylitis.

The rearrangement uses TRBV7-8 and TRBJ2-3, with unresolved D. The CDR3 spans 14 residues. Germline V lookup: CDR1 SGHVS, CDR2 FQNEAQ. V lost 2 bases and J 3 bases, leaving 9 bases between the germline ends. CDR3 region: CASSLRAYTDTQYF. In DNA, the CDR3 is TGTGCCAGCAGCTTAAGGGCTTATACAGATACGCAGTATTTT.

Ten or more counts support this clonotype. This chain links TRBV7-2 with TRBJ2-1; 8 positions agree with TRBD2. J gave up 3 bases and V 7 bases, and 8 bases lay outside the gene matches. Germline V gene data show CDR1 as SGHTA and CDR2 as FQGNSA. The CDR3 has 15 residues. DNA for the CDR3: TGTGCCAGCACCGAAGCGGGAGTATACTACAATGAGCAGTTCTTC. This translates into CASTEAGVYYNEQFF.

This clonotype occurred many times. The V and J genes are TRBV5-1 and TRBJ2-1, with 8 bases lining up with TRBD2. Germline CDR1 is SGHRS and CDR2 is YFSETQ. The CDR3 sequence is 14 residues long. V was clipped by 7 bases and J by 13 bases; unmatched bases: 16. The CDR3 coding sequence is TGCGCCAGCGGCCTCTTGGCAGCGGGAGACCACCAGTTCTTC. Translating it yields CASGLLAAGDHQFF.

The V call is TRBV20-1, the J call TRBJ1-4; 10 nucleotides agree with TRBD1. The V and J ends lost 6 bases and 7 bases, in that order; junction bases with no gene match: 8. Germline V gives CDR1 DFQATT, CDR2 SNEGSKA (reference sequence). The CDR3 has 14 amino acids. The chain's CDR3 is CSAPGQGSSEKLFF. CDR3 DNA sequence: TGCAGTGCGCCGGGACAGGGGAGTTCTGAAAAACTGTTTTTT.

This clonotype has just a few counts. This chain links TRBV5-1 with TRBJ2-1; no firm D call. V dropped 0 bases and J dropped 4 bases, with 8 bases sitting between them. The CDR3 covers 14 residues. Per germline, CDR1 SGHRS and CDR2 YFSETQ. The CDR3 coding sequence is TGCGCCAGCAGCTTGGACCTACTTTACAATGAGCAGTTCTTC. Translated: CASSLDLLYNEQFF.

This clonotype showed up many times. This rearrangement joins TRBV20-1 to TRBJ2-1; D unclear. Trimming pared 6 bases from V and 0 bases from J, leaving 15 bases between. The CDR3 runs 15 residues. In germline, CDR1 is DFQATT, CDR2 SNEGSKA (reference sequence). The CDR3 protein is CSAQTSLSSYNEQFF. The CDR3 DNA is TGCAGTGCGCAGACATCCTTGAGCTCCTACAATGAGCAGTTCTTC.

Many counts were recorded for this clonotype. CDR3 sequence reads: CASSLVGGGPYNEQFF. CDR3 sequence (DNA): TGTGCCAGCAGCTTAGTTGGAGGGGGACCCTACAATGAGCAGTTCTTC. This chain joins TRBV7-2 and TRBJ2-1; either TRBD1 or TRBD2 may fit D (6 bases each). This CDR3 spans 16 amino acids. V was pared by 1 base and J by 2 bases, with 12 bases between. Per germline, CDR1 SGHTA and CDR2 FQGNSA. Combining the CDR3 with reference TRBV7-2 and TRBJ2-1 gives the whole variable domain GAGVSQSPSNKVTEKGKDVELRCDPISGHTALYWYRQSLGQGLEFLIYFQGNSAPDKSGLPSDRFSAERTGGSVSTLTIQRTQQEDSAVYLCASSLVGGGPYNEQFFGPGTRLTVL.

This clonotype was recorded many times. J is TRBJ2-5 and V is TRBV29-1; the D is unclear. From germline, CDR1 is SQVTM and CDR2 ANQGSEA. The V gene lost 1 base and the J gene lost 10 bases, with 13 bases spanning the gap. The CDR3 contains 12 residues. CDR3 nucleotides: TGCAGCGTTGAAGGTCCATCCGGGCACCAGTACTTC. Residues: CSVEGPSGHQYF. Looking up the rest from reference TRBV29-1 and TRBJ2-5 gives the full variable domain: SAVISQKPSRDICQRGTSLTIQCQVDSQVTMMFWYRQQPGQSLTLIATANQGSEATYESGFVIDKFPISRPNLTFSTLTVSNMSPEDSSIYLCSVEGPSGHQYFGPGTRLLVL.

In its sample, this clonotype was seen many times. The J gene is TRBJ2-3, the V gene TRBV20-1; D uncertain. Germline V CDR1 and CDR2: DFQATT, SNEGSKA (reference sequence). V gave up 4 bases and J gave up 1 base, with 12 bases separating them. This CDR3 is built from 14 residues. The CDR3 is CSAKKTARTDTQYF. The CDR3 nucleotides read TGCAGTGCTAAGAAGACGGCCCGCACAGATACGCAGTATTTT.

In its sample, this clonotype was seen many times. The CDR3 sequence: CASSSGTYNEQFF. The CDR3 DNA reads as TGTGCCAGCAGCTCCGGGACCTACAATGAGCAGTTCTTC. The chain links TRBV7-2 to TRBJ2-1, with a tentative D call TRBD2 (5 bases). The germline CDR1 and CDR2 sequences are SGHTA and FQGNSA. V shed 4 bases and J shed 2 bases, with 6 bases lying between them. This CDR3 contains 13 residues.

This clonotype was found a few times. The rearrangement uses TRBV20-1 and TRBJ2-5; D not resolved. Trimming shortened V by 0 bases and J by 2 bases, and 16 bases separated the two germline ends. The V gene's germline CDR1 is DFQATT and CDR2 SNEGSKA (reference sequence). The CDR3 spans 16 residues. In nucleotides, the CDR3 is TGCAGTGCTAGAGATCTATACAGACCCCCGCAAGAGACCCAGTACTTC. This sequence encodes CSARDLYRPPQETQYF.

This clonotype occurred a few times. V is TRBV20-1 and J is TRBJ2-7; D uncertain. V was cut by 1 base and J by 0 bases, with 13 bases left in between. The CDR3 runs 15 residues. Per germline, CDR1 DFQATT and CDR2 SNEGSKA (reference sequence). The CDR3 sequence: CSARVQRTNSYEQYF. In DNA, the CDR3 is TGCAGTGCTAGAGTGCAGCGCACAAACTCCTACGAGCAGTACTTC.

This rearrangement joins TRBV10-1 to TRBJ2-2; possible D gene TRBD2, 5 bases. The CDR3 sequence is 16 residues long. The V and J ends lost 3 bases and 0 bases respectively, with 11 bases between them. CDR1 and CDR2 (germline): WNHNN, SYGVQD (reference sequence). This CDR3 reads CASSDGWESNTGELFF. The CDR3 bases are TGCGCCAGCAGTGACGGGTGGGAGTCGAACACCGGGGAGCTGTTTTTT.

The chain couples TRBV7-9 to TRBJ2-3, with a possible D match to TRBD2 (5 bases). CDR3 length equals 14 residues. Germline CDR1 reads SEHNR; CDR2 reads FQNEAQ (reference sequence). Trimming removed 1 base from V and 4 bases from J, with 9 bases in between. CDR3 sequence reads: CASSLGGYSDTQYF. CDR3 nucleotides: TGTGCCAGCAGCTTAGGAGGGTACTCAGATACGCAGTATTTT.

This clonotype was seen at least ten times. The chain joins TRBV27 to TRBJ2-1; D possibly matches TRBD1 or TRBD2 (5 bases each). The V end was cut by 9 bases, the J end by 9 bases, with 18 bases between. The CDR3 is 13 residues long. The germline CDR1 and CDR2 sequences are MNHEY and SMNVEV (reference sequence). The CDR3 loop is CASSPGPRREQFF. CDR3 sequence (DNA): TGTGCCAGTTCTCCGGGACCCCGTCGTGAGCAGTTCTTC.

In regard to this clonotype: Compared with germline, one end of the junction differs, possibly owing to a read error. The chain employs TRBV30 and TRBJ1-5; no reliable D call. The V gene's germline CDR1 is GTSNPN and CDR2 SVGIG (reference sequence). The CDR3 totals 13 residues. The DNA for the CDR3 is TGTGACTGGAGTAGAGACAGCAATCAGCCCCAGCATTTT. Its protein product is CDWSRDSNQPQHF. Full variable domain (rest looked up from reference TRBV30 and TRBJ1-5): SQTIHQWPATLVQPVGSPLSLECTVEGTSNPNLYWYRQAAGRGLQLLFYSVGIGQISSEVPQNLSASRPQDRQFILSSKKLLLSDSGFYLCDWSRDSNQPQHFGDGTRLSIL.

In DNA, the CDR3 is TGTGCCAGCAGACTGGAGGGGAATCAGCCCCAGCATTTT. Translating it yields CASRLEGNQPQHF. This chain links TRBV2 with TRBJ1-5; TRBD1 might be the D (5 bases). Trimming pared 6 bases from V and 4 bases from J, leaving 10 bases between. The CDR3 totals 13 residues. Per the germline V gene, CDR1 is SNHLY and CDR2 is FYNNEI.

This clonotype was observed at least ten times. The genes are TRBV7-9 and TRBJ2-3; 7 bases are a match to TRBD2. The CDR3 runs 15 residues. Germline values: CDR1 SEHNR, CDR2 FQNEAQ (reference sequence). Trimming removed 5 bases from V and 3 bases from J; junction bases left unmatched: 8. The CDR3 loop reads CASSIPPGGTDTQYF. CDR3 nucleotide sequence: TGTGCCAGCAGCATCCCGCCCGGGGGGACAGATACGCAGTATTTT.

In its sample, this clonotype was seen many times. The gene calls are TRBV20-1 and TRBJ2-7; TRBD1 aligns across 9 bases. The V gene's germline CDR1 is DFQATT and CDR2 SNEGSKA (reference sequence). This CDR3 is built from 14 residues. Losses at the gene ends were 4 bases for V and 2 bases for J; bases not matched to a gene: 6. In DNA, the CDR3 is TGCAGTGCTATGGGGGGACAGGGAACCTACGAGCAGTACTTC. As protein: CSAMGGQGTYEQYF.